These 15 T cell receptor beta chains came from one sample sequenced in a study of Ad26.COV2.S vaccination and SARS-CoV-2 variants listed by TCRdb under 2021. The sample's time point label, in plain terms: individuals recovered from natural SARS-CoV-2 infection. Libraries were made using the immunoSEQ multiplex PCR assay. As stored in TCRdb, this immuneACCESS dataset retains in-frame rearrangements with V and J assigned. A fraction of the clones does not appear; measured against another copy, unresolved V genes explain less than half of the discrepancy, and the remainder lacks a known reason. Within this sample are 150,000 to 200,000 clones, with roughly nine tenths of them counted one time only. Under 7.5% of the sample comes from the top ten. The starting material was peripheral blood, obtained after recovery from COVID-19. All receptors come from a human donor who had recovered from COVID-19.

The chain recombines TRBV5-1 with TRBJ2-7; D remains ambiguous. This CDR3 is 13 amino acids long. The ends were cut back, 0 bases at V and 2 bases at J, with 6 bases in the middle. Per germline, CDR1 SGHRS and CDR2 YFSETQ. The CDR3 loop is CASSLGAAYEQYF. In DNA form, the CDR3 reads TGCGCCAGCAGCTTGGGGGCGGCCTACGAGCAGTACTTC.

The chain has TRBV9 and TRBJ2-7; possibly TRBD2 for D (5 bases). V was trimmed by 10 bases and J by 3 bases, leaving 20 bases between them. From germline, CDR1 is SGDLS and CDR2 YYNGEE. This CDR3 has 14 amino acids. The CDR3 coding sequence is TGTGCCCCCCGCCCCGGAGGCCAGCGCTACGAGCAGTACTTC. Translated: CAPRPGGQRYEQYF.

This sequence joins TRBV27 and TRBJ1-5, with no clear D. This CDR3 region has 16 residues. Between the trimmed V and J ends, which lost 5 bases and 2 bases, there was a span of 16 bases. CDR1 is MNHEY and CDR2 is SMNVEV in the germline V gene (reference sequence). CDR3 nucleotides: TGTGCCAGCAGTCCACTAGTGACCGCCGGCAATCAGCCCCAGCATTTT. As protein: CASSPLVTAGNQPQHF.

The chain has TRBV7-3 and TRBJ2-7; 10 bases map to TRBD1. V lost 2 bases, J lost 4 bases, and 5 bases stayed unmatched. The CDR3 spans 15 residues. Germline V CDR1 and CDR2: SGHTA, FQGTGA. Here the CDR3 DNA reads TGTGCCAGCAGCTTAGAGGGGACAGGGGCTTACGAGCAGTACTTC. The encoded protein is CASSLEGTGAYEQYF.

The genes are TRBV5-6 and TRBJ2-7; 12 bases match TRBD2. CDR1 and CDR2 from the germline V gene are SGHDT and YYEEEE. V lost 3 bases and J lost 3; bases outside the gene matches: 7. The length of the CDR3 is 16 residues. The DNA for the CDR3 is TGTGCCAGCAGCTCTACGACTAGCGGGAGTTTCTACGAGCAGTACTTC. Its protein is CASSSTTSGSFYEQYF.

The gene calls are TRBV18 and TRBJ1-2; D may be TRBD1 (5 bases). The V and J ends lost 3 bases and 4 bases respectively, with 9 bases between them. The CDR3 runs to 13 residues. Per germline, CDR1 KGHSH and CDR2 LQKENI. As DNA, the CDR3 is TGTGCCAGCTCACCGGAGGGGCGCTATGGCTACACCTTC. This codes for CASSPEGRYGYTF.

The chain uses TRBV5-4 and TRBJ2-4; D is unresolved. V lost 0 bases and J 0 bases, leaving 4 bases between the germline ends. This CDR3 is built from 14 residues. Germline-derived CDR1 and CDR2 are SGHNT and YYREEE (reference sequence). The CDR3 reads CASSLDLAKNIQYF. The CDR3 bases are TGTGCCAGCAGCTTGGACCTAGCCAAAAACATTCAGTACTTC.

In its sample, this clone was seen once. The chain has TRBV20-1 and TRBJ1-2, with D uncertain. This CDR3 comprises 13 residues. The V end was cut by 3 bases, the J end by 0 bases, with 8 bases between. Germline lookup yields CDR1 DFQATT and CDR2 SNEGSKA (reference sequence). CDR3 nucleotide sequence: TGCAGTGCTAGTTTGACCACTAACTATGGCTACACCTTC. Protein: CSASLTTNYGYTF.

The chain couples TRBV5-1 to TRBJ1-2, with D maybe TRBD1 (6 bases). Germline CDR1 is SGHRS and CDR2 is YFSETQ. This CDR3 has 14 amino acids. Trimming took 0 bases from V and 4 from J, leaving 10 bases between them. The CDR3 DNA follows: TGCGCCAGCAGCTTGGGACAGGAGGTCTATGGCTACACCTTC. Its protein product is CASSLGQEVYGYTF.

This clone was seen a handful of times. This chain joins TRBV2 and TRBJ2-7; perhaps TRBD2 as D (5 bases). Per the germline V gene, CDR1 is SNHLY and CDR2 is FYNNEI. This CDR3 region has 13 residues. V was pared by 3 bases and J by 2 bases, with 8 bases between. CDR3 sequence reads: CASSERVTYEQYF. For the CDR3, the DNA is TGTGCCAGCAGTGAGCGGGTTACCTACGAGCAGTACTTC. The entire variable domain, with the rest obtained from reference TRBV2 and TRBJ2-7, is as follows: EPEVTQTPSHQVTQMGQEVILRCVPISNHLYFYWYRQILGQKVEFLVSFYNNEISEKSEIFDDQFSVERPDGSNFTLKIRSTKLEDSAMYFCASSERVTYEQYFGPGTRLTVT.

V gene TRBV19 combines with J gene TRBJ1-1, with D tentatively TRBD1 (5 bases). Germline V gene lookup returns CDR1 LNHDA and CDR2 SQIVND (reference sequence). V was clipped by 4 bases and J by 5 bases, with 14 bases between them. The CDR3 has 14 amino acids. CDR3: CASSRDRPGTEAFF. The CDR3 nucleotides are TGTGCCAGTAGTAGGGACCGGCCGGGAACTGAAGCTTTCTTT.

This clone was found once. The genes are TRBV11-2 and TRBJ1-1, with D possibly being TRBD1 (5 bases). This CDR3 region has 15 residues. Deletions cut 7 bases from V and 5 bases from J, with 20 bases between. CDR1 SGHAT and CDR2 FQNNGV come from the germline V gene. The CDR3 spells CASTPLGGARTEAFF. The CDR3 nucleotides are TGTGCCAGCACCCCATTGGGTGGGGCTAGGACTGAAGCTTTCTTT.

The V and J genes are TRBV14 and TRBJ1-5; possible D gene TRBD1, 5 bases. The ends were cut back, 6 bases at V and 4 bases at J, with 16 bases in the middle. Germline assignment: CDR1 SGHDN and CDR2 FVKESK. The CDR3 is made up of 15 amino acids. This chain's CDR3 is CASRKARQGNQPQHF. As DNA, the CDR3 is TGTGCCAGCAGAAAGGCACGGCAGGGTAATCAGCCCCAGCATTTT.

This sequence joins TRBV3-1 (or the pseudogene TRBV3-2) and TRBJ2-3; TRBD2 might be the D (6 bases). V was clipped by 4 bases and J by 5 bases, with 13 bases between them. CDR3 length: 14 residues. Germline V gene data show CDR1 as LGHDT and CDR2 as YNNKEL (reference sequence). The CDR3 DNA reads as TGTGCCAGCAGCCCCGGCGGGGCCGAAGATACGCAGTATTTT. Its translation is CASSPGGAEDTQYF.

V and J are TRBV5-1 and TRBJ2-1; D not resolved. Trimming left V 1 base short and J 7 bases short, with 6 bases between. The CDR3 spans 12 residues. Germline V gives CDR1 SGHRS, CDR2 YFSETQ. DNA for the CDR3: TGCGCCAGCAGCTTGTTTACAAATGAGCAGTTCTTC. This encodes CASSLFTNEQFF. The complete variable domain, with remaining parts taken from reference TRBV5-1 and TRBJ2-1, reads KAGVTQTPRYLIKTRGQQVTLSCSPISGHRSVSWYQQTPGQGLQFLFEYFSETQRNKGNFPGRFSGRQFSNSRSEMNVSTLELGDSALYLCASSLFTNEQFFGPGTRLTVL.